Below are 25 T cell receptor beta chains sequenced from a single sample in a study of neoadjuvant anti-PD-1 for oral cavity cancer. Some clones are missing from TCRdb's copy, which holds only in-frame ones; the method was immunoSEQ multiplex PCR. The data contain fewer than 35,000 clones, about 83% of them singletons. Sequenced here: PBMCs, sampled before nivolumab (anti-PD-1) treatment. All receptors come from a person aged 35-79 years with oral cavity squamous cell carcinoma.

V and J are TRBV28 and TRBJ1-2; 7 bases are shared with TRBD1. The CDR3 consists of 15 residues. With 2 bases clipped from V and 4 bases from J, the junction kept 7 bases outside the gene matches. Germline lookup yields CDR1 MDHEN and CDR2 SYDVKM. CDR3 DNA: TGTGCCAGCAGTTTAGCCCGAGGGGGCAGCTATGGCTACACCTTC. This gives the protein CASSLARGGSYGYTF.

The genes are TRBV5-8 and TRBJ2-1, with D possibly matching TRBD2 (5 bases). The CDR3 runs 15 residues. The germline V gene has CDR1 SGHTS and CDR2 YDEGEE. The germline V and J ends were trimmed by 4 bases and 4 bases, with 15 bases remaining between them. The CDR3 DNA follows: TGTGCCAGCAGCCCCCGGGGTGCATCATACAATGAGCAGTTCTTC. It codes for CASSPRGASYNEQFF.

The chain links TRBV28 to TRBJ1-5; D not certain. CDR1 is MDHEN, CDR2 SYDVKM, per germline. The CDR3 has 13 residues. The ends were cut back, 3 bases at V and 4 bases at J, with 7 bases in the middle. The CDR3 spells CASSFFQNQPQHF. As DNA, the CDR3 is TGTGCCAGCAGTTTTTTCCAAAATCAGCCCCAGCATTTT. The whole variable domain, remainder taken from reference TRBV28 and TRBJ1-5, is DVKVTQSSRYLVKRTGEKVFLECVQDMDHENMFWYRQDPGLGLRLIYFSYDVKMKEKGDIPEGYSVSREKKERFSLILESASTNQTSMYLCASSFFQNQPQHFGDGTRLSIL.

This clone appeared a single time. This chain connects TRBV19 to TRBJ1-5; possibly TRBD1 for D (5 bases). The CDR3 has 17 residues. Germline CDR1 LNHDA, CDR2 SQIVND (reference sequence). Trimming took 7 bases from V and 0 from J, leaving 19 bases between them. As DNA, the CDR3 is TGTGCCAGTACCTCAGGGCGGGGGAGACTTAGCAATCAGCCCCAGCATTTT. This gives the protein CASTSGRGRLSNQPQHF.

V and J are TRBV5-4 and TRBJ1-1; 10 bases align to TRBD1. The CDR3 contains 14 residues. The germline V gene has CDR1 SGHNT and CDR2 YYREEE (reference sequence). The V gene end was trimmed by 3 bases and the J gene end by 3 bases; junction bases not matched to a gene: 2. The CDR3 region is CASSSGQGDTEAFF. CDR3 DNA sequence: TGTGCCAGCAGCTCCGGACAGGGGGACACTGAAGCTTTCTTT.

Only one count was recorded for this clone. V is TRBV15 and J is TRBJ1-2, with 7 bases fitting TRBD1. V trimming: 0 bases; J trimming: 8 bases; junction bases outside the gene matches: 6. Germline CDR1 reads LNHNV; CDR2 reads YYDKDF (reference sequence). This CDR3 is 14 amino acids long. The CDR3 bases are TGTGCCACCAGCAGAGATCCGACAGGGAACGGCTACACCTTC. This sequence encodes CATSRDPTGNGYTF. Variable domain in full (rest from reference TRBV15 and TRBJ1-2): DAMVIQNPRYQVTQFGKPVTLSCSQTLNHNVMYWYQQKSSQAPKLLFHYYDKDFNNEADTPDNFQSRRPNTSFCFLDIRSPGLGDTAMYLCATSRDPTGNGYTFGSGTRLTVV.

The chain employs TRBV28 and TRBJ1-2; D is unclear. Germline V CDR1 and CDR2: MDHEN, SYDVKM. The CDR3 length is 13 residues. The V gene lost 1 base and the J gene lost 1 base, with 4 bases spanning the gap. CDR3 nucleotide sequence: TGTGCCAGCAGTTTATCGGATAACTATGGCTACACCTTC. Translated, it gives CASSLSDNYGYTF.

The chain joins TRBV9 to TRBJ2-5; the D is unclear. The CDR3 is made up of 18 amino acids. Trimming stripped 4 bases from V and 1 base from J, with 23 bases between. Per the germline V gene, CDR1 is SGDLS and CDR2 is YYNGEE. DNA for the CDR3: TGTGCCAGCAGCATCCACAGTCAGGATTCCTCCTTCCAAGAGACCCAGTACTTC. It is translated as CASSIHSQDSSFQETQYF.

In DNA form, the CDR3 reads TGCAGCGCGGACAGGCAGAACACTGAAGCTTTCTTT. Its protein product is CSADRQNTEAFF. This rearrangement joins TRBV29-1 to TRBJ1-1; 7 nucleotides agree with TRBD1. The CDR3 is made up of 12 amino acids. V gave up 7 bases and J gave up 1 base; unmatched junction bases: 3. From germline, CDR1 is SQVTM and CDR2 ANQGSEA.

The rearrangement uses TRBV27 and TRBJ1-2; a possible D gene is TRBD1 (5 bases). CDR1 and CDR2 (germline): MNHEY, SMNVEV (reference sequence). Trimming took 4 bases from V and 3 from J, leaving 9 bases between them. This CDR3 contains 13 residues. CDR3 sequence (DNA): TGTGCCAGCAGTTGGTCCAGGGACTATGGCTACACCTTC. It is translated as CASSWSRDYGYTF.

The chain has TRBV5-6 and TRBJ2-7; 9 bases match TRBD1. Germline-derived CDR1 and CDR2 are SGHDT and YYEEEE. V lost 2 bases, J lost 1 base, and 10 bases stayed unmatched. CDR3 length: 17 residues. The CDR3 region is CASSFFFPGTGSYEQYF. The CDR3 nucleotides read TGTGCCAGCAGCTTTTTTTTCCCCGGGACAGGGTCCTACGAGCAGTACTTC.

J is TRBJ2-5 and V is TRBV10-3; unclear D gene. V shed 6 bases and J shed 2 bases, with 4 bases lying between them. Germline CDR1 reads ENHRY; CDR2 reads SYGVKD. This CDR3 contains 11 residues. DNA of the CDR3: TGTGCCATCAGGGAACAAGAGACCCAGTACTTC. This sequence encodes CAIREQETQYF.

V gene TRBV9 combines with J gene TRBJ2-4; TRBD1 agrees at 7 bases. Per germline, CDR1 SGDLS and CDR2 YYNGEE. Unmatched junction bases numbered 1, after V lost 3 bases and J lost 4 bases. There are 13 residues in the CDR3. In DNA, the CDR3 is TGTGCCAGCAGCGGACAGGGTAAAAACATTCAGTACTTC. Protein sequence: CASSGQGKNIQYF.

The chain recombines TRBV5-6 with TRBJ1-2; D gene ambiguous. The CDR3 sequence is 14 residues long. V gave up 0 bases and J gave up 2 bases, with 8 bases separating them. Germline V gives CDR1 SGHDT, CDR2 YYEEEE. The CDR3 protein is CASSLEVRNYGYTF. The CDR3 region has the DNA TGTGCCAGCAGCTTGGAGGTTCGGAACTATGGCTACACCTTC.

The chain carries TRBV19 and TRBJ1-1; 7 nucleotides agree with TRBD1. The CDR3 spans 14 residues. Trimming at V came to 5 bases and at J to 1 base, leaving 4 bases not matched to a gene. CDR1 and CDR2 (germline): LNHDA, SQIVND (reference sequence). The CDR3 protein is CASSRYRGNTEAFF. The CDR3 region has the DNA TGTGCCAGTAGTCGATACAGGGGGAACACTGAAGCTTTCTTT.

The chain couples TRBV19 to TRBJ1-5; a weak D match, TRBD1 (5 bases). CDR1 and CDR2 from the germline V gene are LNHDA and SQIVND (reference sequence). The V and J ends lost 4 bases and 1 base respectively, with 11 bases between them. There are 15 residues in the CDR3. The CDR3 protein is CASSTSAGSNQPQHF. DNA of the CDR3: TGTGCCAGTAGTACCAGTGCAGGGAGCAATCAGCCCCAGCATTTT.

V and J are TRBV10-1 and TRBJ2-3, with a possible D match to TRBD1 (5 bases). CDR1 and CDR2 (germline): WNHNN, SYGVQD (reference sequence). The CDR3 runs 13 residues. Trimming removed 3 bases at V and 1 base at J, with 5 bases between. The CDR3 region is CASSEGGTDTQYF. Here the CDR3 DNA reads TGCGCCAGCAGTGAAGGGGGCACAGATACGCAGTATTTT.

The CDR3: CASSGQTGGGQPQHF. The CDR3 DNA is TGTGCCAGCAGCGGTCAGACAGGGGGCGGCCAGCCCCAGCATTTT. The chain combines TRBV7-2 with TRBJ1-5; the match to TRBD1 covers 10 bases. The CDR3 has 15 residues. Germline V gene sequence: CDR1 SGHTA, CDR2 FQGNSA. J was trimmed by 7 bases and V by 5 bases; bases with no gene match: 8. Using reference TRBV7-2 and TRBJ1-5 for the parts outside the CDR3, the full variable domain is GAGVSQSPSNKVTEKGKDVELRCDPISGHTALYWYRQSLGQGLEFLIYFQGNSAPDKSGLPSDRFSAERTGGSVSTLTIQRTQQEDSAVYLCASSGQTGGGQPQHFGDGTRLSIL.

The chain uses TRBV5-1 and TRBJ2-7; D is unclear. This CDR3 comprises 14 residues. Looked up from germline, CDR1 is SGHRS and CDR2 is YFSETQ. Trimming removed 4 bases from V and 2 bases from J, with 13 bases in between. Here the CDR3 reads CASSADLATYEQYF. The CDR3 coding sequence is TGCGCCAGCAGCGCTGACCTTGCTACCTACGAGCAGTACTTC.

V is TRBV19 and J is TRBJ1-1, with TRBD1 as a possible D gene (5 bases). The V gene's germline CDR1 is LNHDA and CDR2 SQIVND (reference sequence). V was clipped by 5 bases and J by 0 bases, with 10 bases between them. This CDR3 has 14 amino acids. Here the CDR3 reads CASSPQTVNTEAFF. The CDR3 DNA is TGTGCCAGTAGTCCCCAGACAGTGAACACTGAAGCTTTCTTT.

This chain uses TRBV18 with TRBJ2-1, with TRBD2 identical over 10 bases. The CDR3 contains 17 residues. In germline, CDR1 is KGHSH, CDR2 LQKENI. Losses at the gene ends were 4 bases for V and 4 bases for J; bases not matched to a gene: 10. As DNA, the CDR3 is TGTGCCAGCTCACGTCGAAGGCTAGCGGGGGTTTACAATGAGCAGTTCTTC. Residues: CASSRRRLAGVYNEQFF.

The chain employs TRBV2 and TRBJ1-5; 8 bases match TRBD1. The J segment lost 1 base and the V segment lost 5 bases, leaving 1 base of the junction unmatched. The germline gives CDR1 SNHLY, CDR2 FYNNEI. This CDR3 comprises 14 residues. The CDR3 region is CASSRTGSNQPQHF. The CDR3 DNA reads TGTGCCAGCAGTAGGACAGGGAGCAATCAGCCCCAGCATTTT.

The chain joins TRBV5-5 to TRBJ1-5, with D possibly TRBD1 on 5 matching bases. V was trimmed by 6 bases and J by 9 bases, leaving 19 bases between them. The CDR3 length is 14 residues. The germline CDR1 and CDR2 sequences are SGHKS and YYEKEE (reference sequence). CDR3 sequence: CASIQIPGLGPQHF. The CDR3 DNA is TGTGCCAGCATCCAGATCCCGGGACTAGGGCCCCAGCATTTT.

The chain employs TRBV19 and TRBJ1-4; the match to TRBD1 covers 7 bases. J was trimmed by 10 bases and V by 3 bases; bases with no gene match: 11. The CDR3 is 15 residues long. Germline lookup yields CDR1 LNHDA and CDR2 SQIVND (reference sequence). The CDR3 loop is CASSMANRGGRKLFF. The CDR3 DNA is TGTGCCAGTAGTATGGCTAACAGGGGTGGGCGAAAACTGTTTTTT.

The chain combines TRBV9 with TRBJ2-7, with 13 bases fitting TRBD2. The CDR3 totals 17 residues. Germline CDR1 SGDLS, CDR2 YYNGEE. V was clipped by 0 bases and J by 0 bases; unmatched bases: 3. The CDR3 loop is CASSVGTSGGSSYEQYF. In nucleotides, the CDR3 is TGTGCCAGCAGCGTAGGGACTAGCGGGGGTAGCTCCTACGAGCAGTACTTC.